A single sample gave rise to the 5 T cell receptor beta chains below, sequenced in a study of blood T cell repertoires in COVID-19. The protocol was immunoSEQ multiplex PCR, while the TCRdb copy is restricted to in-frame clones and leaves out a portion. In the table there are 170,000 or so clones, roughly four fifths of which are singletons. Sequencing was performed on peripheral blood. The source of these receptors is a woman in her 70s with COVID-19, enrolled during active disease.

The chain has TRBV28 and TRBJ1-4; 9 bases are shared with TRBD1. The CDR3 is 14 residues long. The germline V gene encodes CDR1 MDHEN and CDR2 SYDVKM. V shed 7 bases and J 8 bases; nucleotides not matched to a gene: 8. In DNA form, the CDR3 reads TGTGCCAGCATCCTGGGACAGGGAGGGGAAAAACTGTTTTTT. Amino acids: CASILGQGGEKLFF.

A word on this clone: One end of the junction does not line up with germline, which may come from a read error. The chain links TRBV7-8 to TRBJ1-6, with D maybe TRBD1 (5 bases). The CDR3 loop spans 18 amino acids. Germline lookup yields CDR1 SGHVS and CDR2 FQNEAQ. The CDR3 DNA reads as TGTGCCAGCAGCTTGAATCGGGCAGGTGGGGCCTATGATTCACCCCTCCACTTT. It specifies CASSLNRAGGAYDSPLHF.

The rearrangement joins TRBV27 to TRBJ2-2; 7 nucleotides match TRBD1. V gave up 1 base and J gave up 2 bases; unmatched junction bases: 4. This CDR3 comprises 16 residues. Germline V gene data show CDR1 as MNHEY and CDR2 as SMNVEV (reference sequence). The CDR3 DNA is TGTGCCAGCAGTTTATACGGACAGGCAAACACCGGGGAGCTGTTTTTT. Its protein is CASSLYGQANTGELFF.

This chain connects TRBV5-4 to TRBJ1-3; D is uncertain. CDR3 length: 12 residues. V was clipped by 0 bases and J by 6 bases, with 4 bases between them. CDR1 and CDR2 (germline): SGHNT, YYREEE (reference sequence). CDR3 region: CASSLGANTIYF. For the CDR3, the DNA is TGTGCCAGCAGCTTGGGGGCAAACACCATATATTTT.

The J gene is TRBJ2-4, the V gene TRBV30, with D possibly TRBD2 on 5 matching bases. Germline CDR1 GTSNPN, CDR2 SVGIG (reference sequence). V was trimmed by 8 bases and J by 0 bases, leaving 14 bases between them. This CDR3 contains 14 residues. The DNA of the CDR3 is TGTGCCACCTCGTCGGGATTAGCCAAAAACATTCAGTACTTC. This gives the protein CATSSGLAKNIQYF.